What follows describes a single TCR beta chain. The data derive from a study of blood T cell repertoires in COVID-19. Study at large: The origin of the acute and convalescent COVID-19 samples was the United States, Italy and Spain.

The V and J ends lost 6 bases and 5 bases respectively, with 13 bases between them. Germline V gene sequence: CDR1 LNHDA, CDR2 SQIVND (reference sequence). There are 14 residues in the CDR3. The Seattle site enrolled patients during active infection and followed them longitudinally. In the original workflow: Reference gene primer amplification in the assay estimated nucleated cell counts. Data came from immunoSEQ multiplex PCR; TCRdb stores just in-frame clones and leaves some out. V, J and clone size were drawn from that table, and D and trimming were deduced from the DNA. In the table there are 270,000 or so clones, roughly 86% of which are singletons.

This receptor was identified in a woman aged 30 to 39 with COVID-19, enrolled during active disease. Sequencing used peripheral blood. The chain combines TRBV19 with TRBJ2-2; tentative D call: TRBD1 (5 bases). This chain's CDR3 is CASSPWGGTGELFF. As DNA, the CDR3 is TGTGCCAGTAGCCCTTGGGGCGGAACCGGGGAGCTGTTTTTT.